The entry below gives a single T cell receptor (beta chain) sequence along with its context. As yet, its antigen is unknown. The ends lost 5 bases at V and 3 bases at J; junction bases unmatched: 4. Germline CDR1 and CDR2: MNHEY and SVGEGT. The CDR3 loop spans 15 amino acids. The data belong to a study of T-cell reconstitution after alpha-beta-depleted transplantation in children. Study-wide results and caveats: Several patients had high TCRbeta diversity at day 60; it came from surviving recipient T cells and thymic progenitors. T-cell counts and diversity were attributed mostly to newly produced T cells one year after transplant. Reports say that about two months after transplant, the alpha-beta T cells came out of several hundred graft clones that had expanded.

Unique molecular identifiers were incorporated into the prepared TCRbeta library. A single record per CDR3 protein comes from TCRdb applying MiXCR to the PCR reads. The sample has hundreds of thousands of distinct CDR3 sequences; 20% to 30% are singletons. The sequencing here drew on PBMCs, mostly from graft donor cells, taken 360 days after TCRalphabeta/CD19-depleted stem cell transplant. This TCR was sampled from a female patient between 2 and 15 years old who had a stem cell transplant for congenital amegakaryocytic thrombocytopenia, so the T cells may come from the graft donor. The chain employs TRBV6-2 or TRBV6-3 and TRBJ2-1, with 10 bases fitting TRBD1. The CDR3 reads CASSDRDRGYNEQFF. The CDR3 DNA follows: TGTGCCAGCAGTGACCGGGACAGGGGCTACAATGAGCAGTTCTTC.